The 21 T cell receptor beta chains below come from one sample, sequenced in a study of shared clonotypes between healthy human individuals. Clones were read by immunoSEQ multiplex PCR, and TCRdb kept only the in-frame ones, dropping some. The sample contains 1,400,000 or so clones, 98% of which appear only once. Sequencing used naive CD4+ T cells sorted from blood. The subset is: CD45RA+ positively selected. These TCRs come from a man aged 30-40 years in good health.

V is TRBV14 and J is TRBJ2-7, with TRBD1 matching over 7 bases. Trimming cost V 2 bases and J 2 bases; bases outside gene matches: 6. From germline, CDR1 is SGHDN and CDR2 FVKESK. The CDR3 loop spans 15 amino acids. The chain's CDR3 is CASSQRTGGPYEQYF. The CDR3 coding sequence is TGTGCCAGCAGCCAAAGGACAGGCGGTCCCTACGAGCAGTACTTC.

DNA for the CDR3: TGCGCCAGCAGCTTGGTAGCGGGCCACACCGGGGAGCTGTTTTTT. The encoded protein is CASSLVAGHTGELFF. This rearrangement joins TRBV5-1 to TRBJ2-2; 7 bases fit TRBD2. V lost 0 bases, J lost 3 bases, and 2 bases stayed unmatched. This CDR3 spans 15 amino acids. Germline CDR1 is SGHRS and CDR2 is YFSETQ.

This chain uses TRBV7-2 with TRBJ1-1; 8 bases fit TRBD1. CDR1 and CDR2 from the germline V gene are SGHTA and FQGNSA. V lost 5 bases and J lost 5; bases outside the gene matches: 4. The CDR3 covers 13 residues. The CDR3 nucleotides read TGTGCCAGCAGCAGACAGGGGCAGACTGAAGCTTTCTTT. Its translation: CASSRQGQTEAFF.

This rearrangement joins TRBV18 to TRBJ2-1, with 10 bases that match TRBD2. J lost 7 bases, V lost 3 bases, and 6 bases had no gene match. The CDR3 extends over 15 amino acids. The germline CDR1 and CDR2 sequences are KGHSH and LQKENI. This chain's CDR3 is CASSPLGLALNEQFF. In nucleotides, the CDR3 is TGTGCCAGCTCACCCCTGGGACTAGCGCTAAATGAGCAGTTCTTC.

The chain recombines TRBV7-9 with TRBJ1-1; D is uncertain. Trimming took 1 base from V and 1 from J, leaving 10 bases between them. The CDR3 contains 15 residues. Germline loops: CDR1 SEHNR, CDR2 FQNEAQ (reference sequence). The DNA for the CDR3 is TGTGCCAGCAGCTTAGTTTCCCGGAGGAACACTGAAGCTTTCTTT. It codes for CASSLVSRRNTEAFF.

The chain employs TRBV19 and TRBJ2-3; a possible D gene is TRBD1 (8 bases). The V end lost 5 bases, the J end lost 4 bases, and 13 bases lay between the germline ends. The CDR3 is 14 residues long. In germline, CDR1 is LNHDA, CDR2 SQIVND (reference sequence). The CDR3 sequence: CASSPQGGADTQYF. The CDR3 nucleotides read TGTGCCAGTAGTCCACAGGGGGGGGCAGATACGCAGTATTTT. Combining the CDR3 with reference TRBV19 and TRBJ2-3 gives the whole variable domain DGGITQSPKYLFRKEGQNVTLSCEQNLNHDAMYWYRQDPGQGLRLIYYSQIVNDFQKGDIAEGYSVSREKKESFPLTVTSAQKNPTAFYLCASSPQGGADTQYFGPGTRLTVL.

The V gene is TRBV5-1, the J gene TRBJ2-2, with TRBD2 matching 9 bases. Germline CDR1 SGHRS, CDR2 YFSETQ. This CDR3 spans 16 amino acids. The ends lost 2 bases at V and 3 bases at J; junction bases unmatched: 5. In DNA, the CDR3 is TGCGCCAGCAGCTTTAGTGCTAGCGGGGACACCGGGGAGCTGTTTTTT. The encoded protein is CASSFSASGDTGELFF.

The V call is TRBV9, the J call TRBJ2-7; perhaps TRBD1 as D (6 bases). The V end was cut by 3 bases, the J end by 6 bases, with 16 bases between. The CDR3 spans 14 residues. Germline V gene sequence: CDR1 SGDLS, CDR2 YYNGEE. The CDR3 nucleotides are TGTGCCAGCAGCGCGGACAGCCTATGGGGCGAGCAGTACTTC. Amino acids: CASSADSLWGEQYF.

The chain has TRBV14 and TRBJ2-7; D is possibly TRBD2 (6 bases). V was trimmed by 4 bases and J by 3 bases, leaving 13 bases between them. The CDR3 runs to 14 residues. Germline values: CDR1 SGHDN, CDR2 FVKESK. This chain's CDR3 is CASSRRGINYEQYF. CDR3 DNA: TGTGCCAGCAGCCGACGCGGGATAAACTACGAGCAGTACTTC.

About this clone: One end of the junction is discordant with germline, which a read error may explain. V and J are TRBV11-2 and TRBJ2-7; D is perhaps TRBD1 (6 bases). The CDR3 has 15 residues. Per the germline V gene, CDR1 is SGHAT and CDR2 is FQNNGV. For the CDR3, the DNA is TGCGCCAGCAGCCAAGAAGCCAGGGGAAACTACGAGCAGTACTTC. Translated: CASSQEARGNYEQYF.

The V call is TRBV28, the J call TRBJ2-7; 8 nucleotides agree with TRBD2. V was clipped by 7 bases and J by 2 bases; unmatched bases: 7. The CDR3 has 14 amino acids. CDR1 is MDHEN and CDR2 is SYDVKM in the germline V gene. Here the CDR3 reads CASIVNGRAYEQYF. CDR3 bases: TGTGCCAGCATCGTAAACGGGAGGGCCTACGAGCAGTACTTC.

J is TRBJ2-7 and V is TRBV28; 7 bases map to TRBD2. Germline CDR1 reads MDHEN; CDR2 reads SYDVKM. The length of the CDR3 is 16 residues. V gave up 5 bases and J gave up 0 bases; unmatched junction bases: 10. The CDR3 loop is CASSPGGLAASYEQYF. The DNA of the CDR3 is TGTGCCAGCAGTCCGGGTGGGCTAGCGGCCTCCTACGAGCAGTACTTC. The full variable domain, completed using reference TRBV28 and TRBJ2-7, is DVKVTQSSRYLVKRTGEKVFLECVQDMDHENMFWYRQDPGLGLRLIYFSYDVKMKEKGDIPEGYSVSREKKERFSLILESASTNQTSMYLCASSPGGLAASYEQYFGPGTRLTVT.

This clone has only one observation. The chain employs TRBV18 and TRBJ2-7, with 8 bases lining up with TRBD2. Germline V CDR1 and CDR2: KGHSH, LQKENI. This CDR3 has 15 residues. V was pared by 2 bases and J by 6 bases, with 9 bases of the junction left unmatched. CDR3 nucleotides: TGTGCCAGCTCACCAGATATAGCGGGGACCCTCGAGCAGTACTTC. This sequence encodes CASSPDIAGTLEQYF.

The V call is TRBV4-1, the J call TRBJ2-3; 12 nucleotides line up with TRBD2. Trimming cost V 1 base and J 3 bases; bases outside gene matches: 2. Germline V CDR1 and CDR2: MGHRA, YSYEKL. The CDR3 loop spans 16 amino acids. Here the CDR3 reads CASSQGTSGRTDTQYF. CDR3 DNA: TGCGCCAGCAGCCAAGGTACTAGCGGGAGGACAGATACGCAGTATTTT.

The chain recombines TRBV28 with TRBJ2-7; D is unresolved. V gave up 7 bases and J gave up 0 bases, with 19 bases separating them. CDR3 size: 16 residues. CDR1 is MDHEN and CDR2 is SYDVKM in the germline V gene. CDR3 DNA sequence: TGTGCCAGCAACCCTATTAACCCGTCGAGCTCCTACGAGCAGTACTTC. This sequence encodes CASNPINPSSSYEQYF.

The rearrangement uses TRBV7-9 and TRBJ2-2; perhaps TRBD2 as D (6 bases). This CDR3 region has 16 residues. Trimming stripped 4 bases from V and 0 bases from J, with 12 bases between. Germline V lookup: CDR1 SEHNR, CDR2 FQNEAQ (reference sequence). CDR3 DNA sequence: TGTGCCAGCAGCTCAGGGAGGACTACGAACACCGGGGAGCTGTTTTTT. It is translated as CASSSGRTTNTGELFF.

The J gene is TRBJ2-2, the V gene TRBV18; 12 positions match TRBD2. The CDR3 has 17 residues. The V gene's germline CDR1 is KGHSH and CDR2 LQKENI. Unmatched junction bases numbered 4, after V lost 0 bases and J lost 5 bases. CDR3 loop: CASSPPRTSGATGELFF. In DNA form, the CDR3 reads TGTGCCAGCTCACCACCAAGGACTAGCGGGGCTACCGGGGAGCTGTTTTTT.

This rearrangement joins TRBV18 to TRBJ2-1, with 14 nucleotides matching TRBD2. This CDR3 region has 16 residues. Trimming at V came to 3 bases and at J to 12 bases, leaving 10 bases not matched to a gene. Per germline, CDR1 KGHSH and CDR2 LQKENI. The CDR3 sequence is CASSPTGTSGSLGQFF. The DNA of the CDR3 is TGTGCCAGCTCACCGACCGGGACTAGCGGGAGCCTAGGGCAGTTCTTC.

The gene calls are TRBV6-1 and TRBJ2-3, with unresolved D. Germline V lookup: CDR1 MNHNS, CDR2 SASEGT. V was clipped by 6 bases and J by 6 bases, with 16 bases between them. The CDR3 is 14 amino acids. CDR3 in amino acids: CASSLRDLWDTQYF. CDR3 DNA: TGTGCCAGCAGCTTACGAGACCTCTGGGATACGCAGTATTTT.

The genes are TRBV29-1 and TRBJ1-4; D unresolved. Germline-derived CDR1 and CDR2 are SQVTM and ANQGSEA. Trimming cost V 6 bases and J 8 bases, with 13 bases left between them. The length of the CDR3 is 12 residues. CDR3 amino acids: CSVRSGPEKLFF. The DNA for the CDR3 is TGCAGCGTCCGCTCCGGTCCCGAAAAACTGTTTTTT.

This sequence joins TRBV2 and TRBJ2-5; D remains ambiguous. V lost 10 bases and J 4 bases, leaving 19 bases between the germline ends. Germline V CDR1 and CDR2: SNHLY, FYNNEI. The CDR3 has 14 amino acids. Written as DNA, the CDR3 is TGTGCCACGGCTGCAGCGCGTGGCGGAGAGACCCAGTACTTC. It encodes CATAAARGGETQYF.